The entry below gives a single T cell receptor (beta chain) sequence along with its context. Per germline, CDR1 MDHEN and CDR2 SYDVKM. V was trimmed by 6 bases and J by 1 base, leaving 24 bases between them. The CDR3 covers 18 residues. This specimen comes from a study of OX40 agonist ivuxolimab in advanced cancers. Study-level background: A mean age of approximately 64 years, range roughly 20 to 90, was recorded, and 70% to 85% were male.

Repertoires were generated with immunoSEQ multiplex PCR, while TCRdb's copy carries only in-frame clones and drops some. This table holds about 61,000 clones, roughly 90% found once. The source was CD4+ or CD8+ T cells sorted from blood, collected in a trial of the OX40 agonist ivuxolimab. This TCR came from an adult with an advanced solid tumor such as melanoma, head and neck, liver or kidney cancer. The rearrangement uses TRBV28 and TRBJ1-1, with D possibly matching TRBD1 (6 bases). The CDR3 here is CASRTPTLRGGGNTEAFF. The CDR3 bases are TGTGCCAGCAGGACCCCGACACTCAGGGGAGGAGGGAACACTGAAGCTTTCTTT.